The clone carrying this T cell receptor (beta chain) was picked up one time. What it binds is unknown. With 6 bases clipped from V and 8 bases from J, the junction kept 6 bases outside the gene matches. The CDR3 sequence is 12 residues long. Germline CDR1 reads MNHEY; CDR2 reads SVGAGI. The data stem from a study of blood T cells in healthy people across ages. Overall study findings and caveats: Per million T cells, the diversity of TCR beta decreased roughly linearly as age advanced. Researchers deemed the diversity estimates from one million T cells underestimates.

With a J-beta primer mix and a sample-barcoded 5' primer, a second PCR ran roughly 6 to 12 cycles. Via MiXCR, TCRdb re-called the 5' RACE reads, giving one row per CDR3 protein. This sample has 2 million or so distinct CDR3 sequences, with around 48% found just once. This chain links TRBV6-5 with TRBJ1-1; 7 bases are a match to TRBD1. This receptor was obtained from a middle-aged woman in good health. The sequenced material came from blood. The chain's CDR3 is CASSGQDVEAFF. DNA of the CDR3: TGTGCCAGCAGCGGACAGGATGTAGAAGCTTTCTTT.